This TCR beta chain derives from a study of T cells in localized non-small cell lung cancer. This clone is medium-sized within its sample. This CDR3 region has 17 residues. CDR1 is MNHGY, CDR2 SAAAGT, per germline. V shed 0 bases, J shed 8 bases, and the junction held 14 bases outside the gene matches. Some clones are missing from TCRdb's copy, which holds only in-frame ones; the method was immunoSEQ multiplex PCR. Among about 1,100 clones listed, less than 25% were seen once. The sequence was obtained from an older female donor with stage III lung adenocarcinoma. The source was normal lung tissue next to the tumor, collected before any cancer treatment. The genes are TRBV6-8 and TRBJ2-3; the match to TRBD1 covers 7 bases. The CDR3 DNA follows: TGTGCCAGCAGTTACTCGGGGGACAGCATGATAGGTCGTACGCAGTATTTT. Residues: CASSYSGDSMIGRTQYF.